The next 24 T cell receptor beta chains were all read from a single sample in a study of beta chain features in type 1 diabetes. Study results and limitations: People with Type 1 diabetes carried modestly yet significantly shorter TCRB CDR3s in all four CD4+ subsets.

The authors reverse transcribed all of the isolated RNA, so sequencing captured expressed TCRB transcripts. Sequencing was performed with immunoSEQ multiplex PCR; in TCRdb, only in-frame clones are kept and a portion is missing. The profile shows hundreds of thousands of clones, roughly 13% of them singletons. Their cognate antigens are unknown. Sequenced material: naive CD4+ T cells from blood. The source of these receptors is a man aged 18 to 35 with type 1 diabetes.

This clone has only a few counts. The rearrangement links TRBV10-2 to TRBJ2-7, with D possibly matching TRBD1 (6 bases). V lost 3 bases and J 3 bases, leaving 6 bases between the germline ends. The CDR3 totals 12 residues. CDR1 WSHSY and CDR2 SAAADI come from the germline V gene. CDR3 coding DNA: TGCGCCAGCAGTGAACAGGGCTACGAGCAGTACTTC. Its protein is CASSEQGYEQYF.

The gene calls are TRBV11-2 and TRBJ1-4; TRBD1 is a possible D gene (5 bases). Germline loops: CDR1 SGHAT, CDR2 FQNNGV. This CDR3 is built from 16 residues. Trimming removed 2 bases from V and 4 bases from J, with 14 bases in between. The DNA of the CDR3 is TGTGCCAGCAGCTTATTGTGGGGCGGAGATAATGAAAAACTGTTTTTT. Protein sequence: CASSLLWGGDNEKLFF.

This clone was seen a handful of times. The rearrangement uses TRBV7-2 and TRBJ2-5; D remains ambiguous. Germline CDR1 reads SGHTA; CDR2 reads FQGNSA. V was pared by 2 bases and J by 4 bases, with 11 bases between. The CDR3 covers 14 residues. This chain's CDR3 is CASSLIPSGETQYF. CDR3 in DNA: TGTGCCAGCAGCTTAATTCCGTCGGGAGAGACCCAGTACTTC. The variable domain in full, with the rest retrieved from reference TRBV7-2 and TRBJ2-5, is GAGVSQSPSNKVTEKGKDVELRCDPISGHTALYWYRQSLGQGLEFLIYFQGNSAPDKSGLPSDRFSAERTGGSVSTLTIQRTQQEDSAVYLCASSLIPSGETQYFGPGTRLLVL.

About this clone: This CDR3 is also generated by other DNA sequences in the sample. The rearrangement links TRBV29-1 to TRBJ2-5; either TRBD1 or TRBD2 may supply D (5 bases each). Trimming cost V 5 bases and J 3 bases, with 10 bases left between them. Germline V gene data show CDR1 as SQVTM and CDR2 as ANQGSEA. This CDR3 is built from 12 residues. CDR3 coding DNA: TGCAGCGTTCGGGGACCAGAAGAGACCCAGTACTTC. It encodes CSVRGPEETQYF.

The V call is TRBV27, the J call TRBJ1-2; D might be TRBD1 (5 bases). The germline V gene encodes CDR1 MNHEY and CDR2 SMNVEV (reference sequence). The CDR3 consists of 12 residues. Trimming pared 6 bases from V and 8 bases from J, leaving 13 bases between. The CDR3 spells CASSGGTKGYTF. The CDR3 bases are TGTGCCAGCAGCGGGGGGACGAAAGGCTACACCTTC.

CDR3 loop: CASVVIAETQYF. CDR3 DNA: TGTGCCTCCGTGGTGATAGCTGAGACCCAGTACTTC. The rearrangement joins TRBV2 to TRBJ2-5; D not resolved. Germline V gene lookup returns CDR1 SNHLY and CDR2 FYNNEI. The CDR3 loop spans 12 amino acids. V was trimmed by 11 bases and J by 5 bases, leaving 15 bases between them.

This chain links TRBV27 with TRBJ1-1; D might be TRBD1 (5 bases). There are 15 residues in the CDR3. Per the germline V gene, CDR1 is MNHEY and CDR2 is SMNVEV (reference sequence). The V and J ends lost 9 bases and 0 bases respectively, with 17 bases between them. The CDR3, as DNA: TGTGCCAGTGGGACGGGTTTGTTGATGAACACTGAAGCTTTCTTT. Translation gives CASGTGLLMNTEAFF.

V gene TRBV7-9 combines with J gene TRBJ2-7, with 7 bases aligning to TRBD2. J gave up 2 bases and V 3 bases, and 10 bases lay outside the gene matches. This CDR3 is 16 amino acids long. Germline V gene data show CDR1 as SEHNR and CDR2 as FQNEAQ (reference sequence). The CDR3 sequence: CASSFSGGGPTYEQYF. CDR3 DNA: TGTGCCAGCAGCTTTTCTGGCGGGGGTCCTACCTACGAGCAGTACTTC. The full variable domain, with the rest looked up from reference TRBV7-9 and TRBJ2-7, is DTGVSQNPRHKITKRGQNVTFRCDPISEHNRLYWYRQTLGQGPEFLTYFQNEAQLEKSRLLSDRFSAERPKGSFSTLEIQRTEQGDSAMYLCASSFSGGGPTYEQYFGPGTRLTVT.

This clone was picked up a small number of times. The chain is built from TRBV5-1 and TRBJ2-3, with 8 bases fitting TRBD2. The CDR3 consists of 13 residues. Per the germline V gene, CDR1 is SGHRS and CDR2 is YFSETQ. V lost 5 bases to trimming and J lost 5 bases; unmatched junction nucleotides: 4. CDR3 nucleotides: TGCGCCAGCAGTAAGCGGGAGAGAGATACGCAGTATTTT. It translates to CASSKRERDTQYF.

This clone has just a few counts. The rearrangement links TRBV2 to TRBJ1-5, with no clear D. V lost 0 bases and J 1 base, leaving 7 bases between the germline ends. The CDR3 contains 15 residues. Germline assignment: CDR1 SNHLY and CDR2 FYNNEI. The CDR3 nucleotides are TGTGCCAGCAGTGAAGCGCTGCAAAGCAATCAGCCCCAGCATTTT. Protein product: CASSEALQSNQPQHF.

This clone was seen a handful of times. This rearrangement joins TRBV7-9 to TRBJ1-5; D gene unclear. V was shortened by 1 base and J by 6 bases, with 7 bases between the two germline ends. Germline CDR1 SEHNR, CDR2 FQNEAQ (reference sequence). This CDR3 has 13 residues. CDR3 in amino acids: CASSLVNGQPQHF. In DNA, the CDR3 is TGTGCCAGCAGCTTAGTCAATGGTCAGCCCCAGCATTTT.

This rearrangement joins TRBV2 to TRBJ2-4; 7 nucleotides align to TRBD1. The CDR3 is 17 residues long. Per germline, CDR1 SNHLY and CDR2 FYNNEI. V was clipped by 2 bases and J by 0 bases; unmatched bases: 7. CDR3 bases: TGTGCCAGCAGTGAACTGGGACAGACACTAGCCAAAAACATTCAGTACTTC. It yields the protein CASSELGQTLAKNIQYF.

This rearrangement joins TRBV29-1 to TRBJ1-3; a possible D gene is TRBD1 (5 bases). Germline V gene sequence: CDR1 SQVTM, CDR2 ANQGSEA. This CDR3 spans 14 amino acids. With 5 bases removed from V and 0 bases from J, the gap between germline ends came to 11 bases. CDR3 in amino acids: CSVRFGTSGNTIYF. The CDR3 region has the DNA TGCAGCGTTAGGTTCGGGACCTCTGGAAACACCATATATTTT.

This clone showed up just a few times. This chain links TRBV29-1 with TRBJ2-1; the D gene is possibly TRBD2 (6 bases). The CDR3 runs to 16 residues. V lost 5 bases, J lost 0 bases, and 17 bases lay in between. Germline V CDR1 and CDR2: SQVTM, ANQGSEA. CDR3 sequence (DNA): TGCAGCGTTACGATCCGGGACTCCGACTCCTACAATGAGCAGTTCTTC. Its protein product is CSVTIRDSDSYNEQFF.

This clone was seen a handful of times. The chain uses TRBV15 and TRBJ2-1; D possibly matches TRBD1 or TRBD2 (6 bases each). CDR1 and CDR2 (germline): LNHNV, YYDKDF (reference sequence). With 4 bases removed from V and 6 bases from J, the gap between germline ends came to 13 bases. The CDR3 length is 14 residues. CDR3 nucleotide sequence: TGTGCCACCAGCACGGGGGCGCTTGGCAATGAGCAGTTCTTC. It codes for CATSTGALGNEQFF.

This clone was seen only a few times. CDR3 in DNA: TGTGCCAGCTCACCAGGGATCAGCAATCAGCCCCAGCATTTT. It translates to CASSPGISNQPQHF. V usage is TRBV18 and J usage is TRBJ1-5; D call uncertain. Looked up from germline, CDR1 is KGHSH and CDR2 is LQKENI. The germline V and J ends were trimmed by 2 bases and 1 base, with 6 bases remaining between them. The CDR3 length is 14 residues.

This clone was seen a few times. The chain couples TRBV25-1 to TRBJ1-4; TRBD1 is a possible D gene (5 bases). Germline loops: CDR1 MGHDK, CDR2 SYGVNS. The CDR3 has 13 amino acids. The germline V and J ends were trimmed by 6 bases and 0 bases, with 5 bases remaining between them. CDR3 nucleotides: TGTGCCAGCAGACAGGCAACTAATGAAAAACTGTTTTTT. Its protein is CASRQATNEKLFF.

This clone was counted between two and nine times. The chain uses TRBV28 and TRBJ2-3; D could derive from TRBD1 or TRBD2 (5 bases each). Trimming stripped 10 bases from V and 0 bases from J, with 14 bases between. Germline lookup yields CDR1 MDHEN and CDR2 SYDVKM. CDR3 length: 14 amino acids. As DNA, the CDR3 is TGTGCCATCACGGGGCGGTCTAGCACAGATACGCAGTATTTT. Its translation is CAITGRSSTDTQYF.

The chain employs TRBV4-1 and TRBJ1-6, with D hard to call. This CDR3 contains 14 residues. Germline V gives CDR1 MGHRA, CDR2 YSYEKL. Trimming removed 0 bases from V and 14 bases from J, with 14 bases in between. DNA for the CDR3: TGCGCCAGCAGCCAAGAACAAGGAGGTTCGGCCCTCCACTTT. Residues: CASSQEQGGSALHF.

This chain joins TRBV19 and TRBJ1-4, with D maybe TRBD1 (5 bases). This CDR3 has 14 residues. The germline V gene has CDR1 LNHDA and CDR2 SQIVND (reference sequence). The V gene lost 7 bases and the J gene lost 7 bases, with 16 bases spanning the gap. The CDR3 DNA follows: TGTGCCAGTACCGGGACTCGAAAGGGTGAAAAACTGTTTTTT. This gives the protein CASTGTRKGEKLFF.

The chain combines TRBV7-2 with TRBJ2-3; TRBD2 matches at 10 bases. J lost 5 bases, V lost 1 base, and 6 bases had no gene match. The germline gives CDR1 SGHTA, CDR2 FQGNSA. CDR3 length: 16 residues. In DNA form, the CDR3 reads TGTGCCAGCAGCTTAGTCAGCGGGAGGGCCCTAGATACGCAGTATTTT. Translating it yields CASSLVSGRALDTQYF.

This clone was detected only a few times. The V call is TRBV20-1, the J call TRBJ1-6, with a tentative D call TRBD1 (5 bases). Germline V gene data show CDR1 as DFQATT and CDR2 as SNEGSKA (reference sequence). V was pared by 2 bases and J by 16 bases, with 12 bases between. CDR3 length: 11 residues. The CDR3 DNA reads TGCAGTGCTAGAAGGGACGGTAAACTCCACTTT. Translation gives CSARRDGKLHF.

The V and J genes are TRBV15 and TRBJ2-3; D not resolved. This CDR3 has 15 residues. V was trimmed by 2 bases and J by 0 bases, leaving 9 bases between them. Germline assignment: CDR1 LNHNV and CDR2 YYDKDF (reference sequence). The CDR3 coding sequence is TGTGCCACCAGCAGACAGACGGAAAGCACAGATACGCAGTATTTT. The encoded protein is CATSRQTESTDTQYF.

There are a few counts of this clone. The CDR3 DNA follows: TGTGCCAGCAGTTCCACGGGACTAGCCATATCCTACGAGCAGTACTTC. Translating gives CASSSTGLAISYEQYF. The genes are TRBV28 and TRBJ2-7; 9 bases match TRBD2. J lost 1 base, V lost 4 bases, and 8 bases had no gene match. Germline V lookup: CDR1 MDHEN, CDR2 SYDVKM. The CDR3 runs 16 residues.